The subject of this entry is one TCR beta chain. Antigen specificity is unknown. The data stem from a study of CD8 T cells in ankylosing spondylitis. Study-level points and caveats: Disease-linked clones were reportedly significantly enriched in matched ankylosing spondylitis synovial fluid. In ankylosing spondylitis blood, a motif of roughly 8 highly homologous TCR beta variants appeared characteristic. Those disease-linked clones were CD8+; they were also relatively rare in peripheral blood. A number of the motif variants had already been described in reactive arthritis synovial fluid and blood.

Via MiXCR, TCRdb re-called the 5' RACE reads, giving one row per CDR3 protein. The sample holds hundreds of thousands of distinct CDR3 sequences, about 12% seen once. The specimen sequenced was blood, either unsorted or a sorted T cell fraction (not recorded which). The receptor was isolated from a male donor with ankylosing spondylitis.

The CDR3, as DNA: TGCAGTGCTAGGGGGGGGCTCAACAATGAGCAGTTCTTC. Residues: CSARGGLNNEQFF. V is TRBV20-1 and J is TRBJ2-1; D may be TRBD2 (7 bases). Germline assignment: CDR1 DFQATT and CDR2 SNEGSKA (reference sequence). Trimming took 3 bases from V and 5 from J, leaving 11 bases between them. The CDR3 totals 13 residues.